Listed below are T cell receptor beta chains from one sample, sequenced in a study of blood T cell repertoires in COVID-19. Generated by immunoSEQ multiplex PCR, the TCRdb table keeps only in-frame clones and is missing some. The sample holds 80,000 or so clones, roughly 80% seen once. Specimen: peripheral blood. These receptors originate from an elderly man with acute or convalescent COVID-19. The CDR3 runs from the conserved cysteine through the conserved F or W. The order of the fields is J gene, V gene, D gene, clone size, CDR3 protein, CDR3 DNA. A D gene is named only where the DNA matches it firmly. Clone size is shown for a subset of rows, as once, few, many or a class of expanded clone.

TRBJ2-1 | TRBV5-4 | TRBD2 | NA | CASSLGTRTGGGGNEQFF | TGTGCCAGCAGCTTGGGGACCCGCACGGGAGGGGGTGGCAATGAGCAGTTCTTC
TRBJ2-1 | TRBV18 | TRBD2 | NA | CASSPGGAGGAHNEQFF | TGTGCCAGCTCACCGGGCGGGGCCGGGGGGGCACACAATGAGCAGTTCTTC
TRBJ2-3 | TRBV29-1 | TRBD2 | NA | CSVIGLAGTTDTQYF | TGCAGCGTTATCGGACTAGCGGGGACGACAGATACGCAGTATTTT
TRBJ1-4 | TRBV5-1 | NA | few | CASSLATGQEKLFF | TGCGCCAGCAGCTTGGCAACCGGTCAAGAAAAACTGTTTTTT
TRBJ1-6 | TRBV5-1 | NA | NA | CASSLVQENSPLHF | TGCGCCAGCAGCTTGGTACAGGAAAATTCACCCCTCCACTTT
TRBJ1-1 | TRBV6-5 | TRBD1 | NA | CASSLNRGRDTEAFF | TGTGCCAGCAGTTTAAACAGGGGAAGGGACACTGAAGCTTTCTTT
TRBJ2-7 | TRBV11-2 | TRBD2 | NA | CASRSGGNEQYF | TGTGCCAGTAGGAGCGGGGGGAACGAGCAGTACTTC
TRBJ1-2 | TRBV6-2/TRBV6-3 | NA | NA | CASSSTGTSNYGYTF | TGTGCCAGCAGTTCAACCGGGACATCTAACTATGGCTACACCTTC
TRBJ1-1 | TRBV5-1 | TRBD1 | NA | CASFGDRENTEAFF | TGCGCCAGCTTTGGGGACAGGGAGAACACTGAAGCTTTCTTT
TRBJ2-1 | TRBV25-1 | TRBD2 | few | CASSELAGWREQFF | TGTGCCAGCAGTGAACTAGCGGGGTGGCGTGAGCAGTTCTTC
TRBJ2-1 | TRBV28 | TRBD1 | NA | CASSKAGTGYNEQFF | TGTGCCAGCAGTAAGGCCGGGACAGGATACAATGAGCAGTTCTTC
TRBJ1-1 | TRBV30 | NA | NA | CAWTLDSLNTEAFF | TGTGCCTGGACCCTGGACTCATTGAACACTGAAGCTTTCTTT
TRBJ1-5 | TRBV3-1/TRBV3-2 | NA | NA | CASSHGTGVDQPQHF | TGTGCCAGCAGCCATGGTACGGGGGTTGATCAGCCCCAGCATTTT
TRBJ2-1 | TRBV5-4 | TRBD1 | NA | CASSSSPGQGLLFEQFF | TGTGCCAGCAGCTCGTCCCCGGGACAGGGGTTATTATTTGAGCAGTTCTTC
TRBJ2-2 | TRBV29-1 | NA | NA | CSAQGGGQGTGELFF | TGCAGCGCTCAAGGCGGGGGCCAGGGCACCGGGGAGCTGTTTTTT
TRBJ2-7 | TRBV2 | TRBD1 | NA | CASSGTGRTYEQYF | TGTGCCAGCAGTGGGACAGGGAGAACCTACGAGCAGTACTTC
TRBJ2-3 | TRBV19 | TRBD2 | NA | CASSIVPGLAVGTDTQYF | TGTGCCAGTAGTATAGTGCCCGGGCTAGCGGTCGGCACAGATACGCAGTATTTT
TRBJ1-1 | TRBV9 | NA | NA | CASSTTVNTEAFF | TGTGCCAGCAGCACCACAGTGAACACTGAAGCTTTCTTT
TRBJ2-7 | TRBV27 | NA | once | CASRTPGAPSYEQYF | TGTGCCAGCAGGACCCCAGGGGCCCCCTCCTACGAGCAGTACTTC
TRBJ2-3 | TRBV11-2 | NA | NA | CASSQQGYVNTDTQYF | TGTGCCAGCAGCCAACAGGGTTACGTTAACACAGATACGCAGTATTTT